The 26 T cell receptor beta chains given below trace back to one sample, sequenced in a study of blood T cell repertoires in COVID-19. Assay used: immunoSEQ multiplex PCR; TCRdb lists only in-frame clones, some missing. The sample consists of 190,000 or so clones, approximately 87% of them appearing once. The specimen sequenced was peripheral blood. These receptors all stem from a man between 60 and 75 years old who had recovered from COVID-19.

The chain recombines TRBV25-1 with TRBJ1-2, with unresolved D. The CDR3 is 12 amino acids. V was trimmed by 2 bases and J by 8 bases, leaving 9 bases between them. Germline values: CDR1 MGHDK, CDR2 SYGVNS. CDR3 loop: CASSEGREGYTF. The DNA for the CDR3 is TGTGCCAGCAGTGAAGGACGGGAGGGCTACACCTTC.

This clone appeared many times. The chain is built from TRBV2 and TRBJ2-1; D is unclear. The V end lost 2 bases, the J end lost 8 bases, and 10 bases lay between the germline ends. The CDR3 runs to 13 residues. Germline V gene lookup returns CDR1 SNHLY and CDR2 FYNNEI. DNA for the CDR3: TGTGCCAGCAGTGAAACCGGCGGCGATGAGCAGTTCTTC. Protein sequence: CASSETGGDEQFF. The full variable domain, rest sourced from reference TRBV2 and TRBJ2-1, is EPEVTQTPSHQVTQMGQEVILRCVPISNHLYFYWYRQILGQKVEFLVSFYNNEISEKSEIFDDQFSVERPDGSNFTLKIRSTKLEDSAMYFCASSETGGDEQFFGPGTRLTVL.

The rearrangement joins TRBV19 to TRBJ2-7; TRBD1 agrees at 7 bases. Germline V gives CDR1 LNHDA, CDR2 SQIVND (reference sequence). V lost 6 bases to trimming and J lost 3 bases; unmatched junction nucleotides: 8. The CDR3 runs to 14 residues. The CDR3 DNA sequence: TGTGCCAGTAGCCGTCCGGGACAGCACTACGAGCAGTACTTC. Translated, it gives CASSRPGQHYEQYF.

The genes are TRBV19 and TRBJ1-2, with D unresolved. V gave up 1 base and J gave up 0 bases, with 12 bases separating them. CDR1 is LNHDA, CDR2 SQIVND, per germline (reference sequence). The CDR3 runs to 16 residues. DNA for the CDR3: TGTGCCAGTAGTATAGGGGCAGGAACCTCTAACTATGGCTACACCTTC. Translation gives CASSIGAGTSNYGYTF.

This clone was counted only a few times. The J gene is TRBJ2-3, the V gene TRBV14; TRBD2 matches at 7 bases. V was clipped by 4 bases and J by 2 bases; unmatched bases: 3. The V gene's germline CDR1 is SGHDN and CDR2 FVKESK. The CDR3 is 14 amino acids. The CDR3 sequence: CASSPGTNTDTQYF. CDR3 DNA sequence: TGTGCCAGCAGCCCCGGGACTAACACAGATACGCAGTATTTT.

The rearrangement uses TRBV9 and TRBJ2-1, with 8 nucleotides matching TRBD2. This CDR3 is 17 amino acids long. The germline CDR1 and CDR2 sequences are SGDLS and YYNGEE. With 2 bases clipped from V and 1 base from J, the junction kept 8 bases outside the gene matches. Here the CDR3 DNA reads TGTGCCAGCAGCGTTGGGGGGAGCGGGGGATCCTACAATGAGCAGTTCTTC. It translates to CASSVGGSGGSYNEQFF.

This chain links TRBV24-1 with TRBJ2-3, with 10 bases that match TRBD2. CDR3 size: 16 residues. With V trimmed by 4 bases and J by 6 bases, 9 bases remained unmatched. CDR1 KGHDR and CDR2 SFDVKD come from the germline V gene. CDR3 amino acids: CATSDSGLAIGDTQYF. The CDR3 DNA follows: TGTGCCACCAGTGACTCGGGACTAGCGATTGGTGATACGCAGTATTTT.

This clone was observed once. The chain joins TRBV5-6 to TRBJ2-7, with 8 bases that match TRBD2. Looked up from germline, CDR1 is SGHDT and CDR2 is YYEEEE. V lost 4 bases to trimming and J lost 0 bases; unmatched junction nucleotides: 6. The CDR3 has 15 residues. CDR3 residues: CASSPGGPYSYEQYF. In DNA, the CDR3 is TGTGCCAGCAGCCCGGGGGGGCCTTACTCCTACGAGCAGTACTTC. Combining the CDR3 with reference TRBV5-6 and TRBJ2-7 gives the whole variable domain DAGVTQSPTHLIKTRGQQVTLRCSPKSGHDTVSWYQQALGQGPQFIFQYYEEEERQRGNFPDRFSGHQFPNYSSELNVNALLLGDSALYLCASSPGGPYSYEQYFGPGTRLTVT.

This clone occurred once. This chain uses TRBV6-1 with TRBJ2-3; D may be TRBD1 (6 bases). This CDR3 contains 15 residues. CDR1 and CDR2 (germline): MNHNS, SASEGT. Trimming cost V 3 bases and J 2 bases, with 12 bases left between them. For the CDR3, the DNA is TGTGCCAGCAGTGATCGAAGGGGGATCACAGATACGCAGTATTTT. Protein sequence: CASSDRRGITDTQYF.

V is TRBV3-1 (or the pseudogene TRBV3-2) and J is TRBJ2-2; possible D gene TRBD1, 5 bases. Germline CDR1 LGHDT, CDR2 YNNKEL (reference sequence). V was pared by 3 bases and J by 6 bases, with 8 bases between. The CDR3 runs 13 residues. CDR3 residues: CASSHQGSGELFF. CDR3 in DNA: TGTGCCAGCAGCCACCAGGGATCCGGGGAGCTGTTTTTT.

This clone was recorded a few times. V gene TRBV19 combines with J gene TRBJ1-5, with D unresolved. The CDR3 extends over 13 amino acids. The V end lost 4 bases, the J end lost 4 bases, and 8 bases lay between the germline ends. Per the germline V gene, CDR1 is LNHDA and CDR2 is SQIVND (reference sequence). This chain's CDR3 is CASSRRENQPQHF. CDR3 DNA: TGTGCCAGTAGTAGACGGGAGAATCAGCCCCAGCATTTT.

This sequence joins TRBV19 and TRBJ2-7, with 8 bases identical to TRBD1. Germline lookup yields CDR1 LNHDA and CDR2 SQIVND (reference sequence). This CDR3 is built from 13 residues. Losses at the gene ends were 4 bases for V and 3 bases for J; bases not matched to a gene: 2. The CDR3 is CASSSGQGYEQYF. The CDR3 DNA follows: TGTGCCAGTAGTAGCGGACAGGGCTACGAGCAGTACTTC.

V usage is TRBV5-5 and J usage is TRBJ2-3; D remains unclear. The CDR3 length is 13 residues. Trimming shortened V by 2 bases and J by 6 bases, and 10 bases separated the two germline ends. Germline values: CDR1 SGHKS, CDR2 YYEKEE (reference sequence). This chain's CDR3 is CASSFPSGDTQYF. DNA of the CDR3: TGTGCCAGCAGCTTCCCGTCCGGGGATACGCAGTATTTT.

This chain joins TRBV29-1 and TRBJ2-5; 7 nucleotides agree with TRBD2. The CDR3 totals 17 residues. CDR1 is SQVTM, CDR2 ANQGSEA, per germline. Trimming cost V 0 bases and J 6 bases; bases outside gene matches: 16. In nucleotides, the CDR3 is TGCAGCGTTGAAGATCTTGTGTCACAGCGGGGTCGTAAGACCCAGTACTTC. Translating gives CSVEDLVSQRGRKTQYF.

The chain couples TRBV7-9 to TRBJ1-4; TRBD1 might be the D (6 bases). Trimming removed 5 bases at V and 0 bases at J, with 13 bases between. Looked up from germline, CDR1 is SEHNR and CDR2 is FQNEAQ (reference sequence). The CDR3 loop spans 16 amino acids. The CDR3 region is CASSTRTDPTNEKLFF. CDR3 DNA: TGTGCCAGCAGCACCAGGACAGACCCAACTAATGAAAAACTGTTTTTT.

The chain has TRBV4-3 and TRBJ2-5, with 8 positions matching TRBD2. Germline V gene lookup returns CDR1 LGHNA and CDR2 YSLEER. CDR3 size: 16 residues. Losses at the gene ends were 0 bases for V and 2 bases for J; bases not matched to a gene: 5. Here the CDR3 DNA reads TGCGCCAGCAGCCAAGAGAGGCCTAGCGGGCAAGAGACCCAGTACTTC. This encodes CASSQERPSGQETQYF.

DNA for the CDR3: TGTGCCAGCAGTTCAGGGGGTAAGGGCTATGGCTACACCTTC. Its protein is CASSSGGKGYGYTF. This chain connects TRBV6-5 to TRBJ1-2, with TRBD1 identical over 7 bases. Germline-derived CDR1 and CDR2 are MNHEY and SVGAGI. Trimming removed 4 bases from V and 4 bases from J; junction bases left unmatched: 6. The CDR3 covers 14 residues.

The rearrangement links TRBV29-1 to TRBJ2-3; TRBD1 is a possible D gene (6 bases). This CDR3 spans 13 amino acids. V lost 2 bases and J lost 4, with 10 bases in between. Germline lookup yields CDR1 SQVTM and CDR2 ANQGSEA. CDR3 sequence (DNA): TGCAGCGTTGAAAGGGGGACCCCAGATACGCAGTATTTT. As protein: CSVERGTPDTQYF.

The chain has TRBV7-3 and TRBJ2-7; TRBD1 matches 9 bases. CDR1 is SGHTA and CDR2 is FQGTGA in the germline V gene. The CDR3 has 15 residues. V lost 0 bases to trimming and J lost 2 bases; unmatched junction nucleotides: 2. The CDR3 coding sequence is TGTGCCAGCAGCTTAACGACAGGGGGGACCTACGAGCAGTACTTC. Residues: CASSLTTGGTYEQYF.

There are a few counts of this clone. The genes are TRBV3-1 (or the pseudogene TRBV3-2) and TRBJ1-1, with D unresolved. The length of the CDR3 is 15 residues. Germline CDR1 LGHDT, CDR2 YNNKEL (reference sequence). V was cut by 4 bases and J by 1 base, with 13 bases left in between. The CDR3 spells CASSPLDMGNTEAFF. Written as DNA, the CDR3 is TGTGCCAGCAGCCCCCTCGACATGGGGAACACTGAAGCTTTCTTT.

The table lists this clone with a count of one. The J gene is TRBJ2-1, the V gene TRBV19, with 15 bases identical to TRBD2. With V trimmed by 5 bases and J by 2 bases, 10 bases remained unmatched. CDR1 LNHDA and CDR2 SQIVND come from the germline V gene (reference sequence). The CDR3 has 19 amino acids. The CDR3 here is CASSHGTSGGQTAYNEQFF. The CDR3 DNA reads TGTGCCAGTAGTCATGGGACTAGCGGGGGGCAAACAGCCTACAATGAGCAGTTCTTC.

The gene calls are TRBV19 and TRBJ2-1; no clear D. V lost 5 bases to trimming and J lost 8 bases, with 13 bases between them. Germline V gene sequence: CDR1 LNHDA, CDR2 SQIVND (reference sequence). This CDR3 is built from 13 residues. CDR3 bases: TGTGCCAGTAGTGGTGCCTTGAGGTATGAGCAGTTCTTC. Encoded protein: CASSGALRYEQFF.

The chain employs TRBV7-3 and TRBJ2-5; weak D call: TRBD2 (6 bases). The V gene's germline CDR1 is SGHTA and CDR2 FQGTGA. This CDR3 has 14 amino acids. V gave up 5 bases and J gave up 7 bases, with 17 bases separating them. CDR3: CASSHNGQGGTQYF. The CDR3 region has the DNA TGTGCCAGCAGCCACAATGGGCAGGGAGGGACCCAGTACTTC.

V and J are TRBV18 and TRBJ1-4, with D perhaps TRBD1 (5 bases). The CDR3 contains 15 residues. V dropped 6 bases and J dropped 12 bases, with 23 bases sitting between them. The germline V gene encodes CDR1 KGHSH and CDR2 LQKENI. CDR3 nucleotides: TGTGCCAGCTCGCCTCCGGGCGCCTTCGGGGGGGAACTGTTTTTT. Protein: CASSPPGAFGGELFF.

The chain carries TRBV6-5 and TRBJ2-7, with 8 bases aligning to TRBD1. Germline V gene data show CDR1 as MNHEY and CDR2 as SVGAGI. The V segment lost 6 bases and the J segment 2 bases; nucleotides outside the gene matches: 9. The CDR3 extends over 15 amino acids. The CDR3, as DNA: TGTGCCAGCAGACCACGGACAGGGTTTACCTACGAGCAGTACTTC. Protein: CASRPRTGFTYEQYF.

This clone was detected only once. In DNA form, the CDR3 reads TGTGCCAGCAGCCTTACCGGGACTCTCTACAATGAGCAGTTCTTC. Translating it yields CASSLTGTLYNEQFF. The V and J genes are TRBV14 and TRBJ2-1; D possibly corresponds to TRBD2 (6 bases). Germline-derived CDR1 and CDR2 are SGHDN and FVKESK. The length of the CDR3 is 15 residues. The germline V and J ends were trimmed by 4 bases and 3 bases, with 13 bases remaining between them.